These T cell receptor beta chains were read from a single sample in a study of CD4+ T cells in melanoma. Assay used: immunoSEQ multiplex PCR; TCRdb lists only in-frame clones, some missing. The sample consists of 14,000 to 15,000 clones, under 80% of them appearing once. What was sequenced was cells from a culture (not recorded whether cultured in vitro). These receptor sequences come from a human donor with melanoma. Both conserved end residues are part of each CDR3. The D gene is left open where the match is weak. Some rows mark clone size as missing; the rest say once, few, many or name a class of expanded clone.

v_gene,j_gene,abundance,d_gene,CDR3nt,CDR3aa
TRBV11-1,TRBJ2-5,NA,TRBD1,TGTGCCAGCAGCGCCGGGACAGGGGGTTTCCAAGAGACCCAGTACTTC,CASSAGTGGFQETQYF
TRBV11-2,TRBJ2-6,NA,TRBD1,TGTGCCAGCAGCACGCGACAGGGGAGAGTGTCCGGGGCCAACGTCCTGACTTTC,CASSTRQGRVSGANVLTF
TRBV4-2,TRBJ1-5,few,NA,TGTGCCAGCAGCCAACTGCTCTGGGGGGAACAGCCCCAGCATTTT,CASSQLLWGEQPQHF
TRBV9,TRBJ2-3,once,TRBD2,TGTGCCAGCAGCGTGAGTGGCGGGGGGGCTGACACAGATACGCAGTATTTT,CASSVSGGGADTDTQYF
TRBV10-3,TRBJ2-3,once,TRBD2,TGTGCCATCAGGAGTTACACTAGCGCAGATACGCAGTATTTT,CAIRSYTSADTQYF
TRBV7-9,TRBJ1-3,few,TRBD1,TGTGCCAGCAGGACCGGGACAGGGGCTGGAAACACCATATATTTT,CASRTGTGAGNTIYF
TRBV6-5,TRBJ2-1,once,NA,TGTGCCACCCAGCCACGCTCCTACAATGAGCAGTTCTTC,CATQPRSYNEQFF
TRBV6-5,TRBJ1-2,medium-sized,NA,TGTGCCAGCAGTTACGGCGCAGGCGGATTCTATGGCTACACCTTC,CASSYGAGGFYGYTF
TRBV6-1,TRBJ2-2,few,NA,TGTGCCAGCAGTGTCGGAGGAGGCACCGGGGAGCTGTTTTTT,CASSVGGGTGELFF
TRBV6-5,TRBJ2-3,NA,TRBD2,TGTGCCAGCAGACAACGGGGGGGAACTACAGATACGCAGTATTTT,CASRQRGGTTDTQYF
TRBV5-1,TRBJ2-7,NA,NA,TGCGCCAGCCGTTTCCGGGCGGCCTCCTACGAGCAGTACTTC,CASRFRAASYEQYF
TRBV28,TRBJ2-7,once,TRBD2,TGTGCCAGCAGTTTCCGACTAGCGGGGGGTCGGAGCGAGCAGTACTTC,CASSFRLAGGRSEQYF
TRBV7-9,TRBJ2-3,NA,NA,TGTGCCAGCAGCTCACGACAGAAACGCACAGATACGCAGTATTTT,CASSSRQKRTDTQYF
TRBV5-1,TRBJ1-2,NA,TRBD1,TGCGCCAGCAGCTTTACCCCGGGACAGGGGGCTTACTACACCTTC,CASSFTPGQGAYYTF
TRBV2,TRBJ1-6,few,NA,TGTGCCAGTTTTGCCAAACTGGGAAGTTCTTCCCCCCTCCACTTT,CASFAKLGSSSPLHF
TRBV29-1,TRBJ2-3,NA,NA,TGCAGCGTCGCTTACAAGTCGGATACGCAGTATTTT,CSVAYKSDTQYF
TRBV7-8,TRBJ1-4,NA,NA,TGTGCCAGCCGCAAGGGAGAGGGGGAAATACTGTTTTTT,CASRKGEGEILFF
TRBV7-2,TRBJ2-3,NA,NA,TGTGCCAGCAGCTTAGCCGCAGATACGCAGTATTTT,CASSLAADTQYF
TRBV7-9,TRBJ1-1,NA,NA,TGTGCCAGCAGCAAAATTACAGGGTTGGCCACTGAAGCTTTCTTT,CASSKITGLATEAFF
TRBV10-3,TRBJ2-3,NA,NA,TGTGCCATCAGTGACTTCGTCACGCAGTATTTT,CAISDFVTQYF
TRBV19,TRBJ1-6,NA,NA,TGTGCCAGTAGTGTCCTCTCGACAGGTTCGAATTCACCCCTCCACTTT,CASSVLSTGSNSPLHF
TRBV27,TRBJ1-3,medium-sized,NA,TGTGCCAGCAGTTTATTAAGTGGAAACACCATATATTTT,CASSLLSGNTIYF
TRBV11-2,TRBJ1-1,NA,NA,TGTGCCAGCAGCGCGAGGGGAGGCACTGAAGCTTTCTTT,CASSARGGTEAFF
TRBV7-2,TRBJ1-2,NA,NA,TGTGCCAGCAGCTTAGATATCATGGGACGAGGGGGCTACACCTTC,CASSLDIMGRGGYTF
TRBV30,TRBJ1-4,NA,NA,TGTGCCTGGGGGCCCACTAATGAAAAACTGTTTTTT,CAWGPTNEKLFF
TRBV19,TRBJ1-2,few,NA,TGTGCCAGTAGTATGCCCCTCACCGGCTCTGGCTACACCTTC,CASSMPLTGSGYTF
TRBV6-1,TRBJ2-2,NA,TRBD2,TGTGCCAGCAGTCGGGGGGGCTCGAACACCGGGGAGCTGTTTTTT,CASSRGGSNTGELFF
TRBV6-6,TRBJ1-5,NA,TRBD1,TGTGCCAGCAGTTACCCGGACAGGGCGGGCAATCAGCCCCAGCATTTT,CASSYPDRAGNQPQHF
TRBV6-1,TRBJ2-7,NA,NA,TGTGCCAGCAGTGAGGCACGCCCTGGCGAGCAGTACTTC,CASSEARPGEQYF
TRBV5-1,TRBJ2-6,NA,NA,TGCGCCAGCAGCGTAGACGGCTCTGGGGCCAACGTCCTGACTTTC,CASSVDGSGANVLTF
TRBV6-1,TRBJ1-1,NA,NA,TGTGCCATCAGTGAAGGAGCAGGAGCTTTCTTT,CAISEGAGAFF
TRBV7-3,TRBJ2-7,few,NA,TGTGCCAGCAGCCCGTCAGGCGGCTCCTACGAGCAGTACTTC,CASSPSGGSYEQYF
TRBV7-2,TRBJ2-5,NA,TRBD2,TGTGCCAGCAGCCCAGTGGGGGACTACCCCCAAGAGACCCAGTACTTC,CASSPVGDYPQETQYF